The 2 T cell receptor beta chains in this list originate from one sample, sequenced in a study of T cell changes during pregnancy in multiple sclerosis. This table comes from immunoSEQ multiplex PCR, and its TCRdb copy is limited to in-frame clones, with some not included. The sample comprises around 75,000 clones, more than 85% of which are singletons, and 0.25% to 0.3% rests with the top ten. The sequenced sample was CD4+ T cells from peripheral blood mononuclear cells, obtained in the third trimester of pregnancy. Source of these receptors: a female donor in good health, enrolled as a control in a pregnancy study.

The V call is TRBV7-2, the J call TRBJ2-2; 12 nucleotides align to TRBD1. The CDR3 has 17 residues. The trim removed 3 bases at V and 4 bases at J, leaving 6 bases unmatched. Germline V gene sequence: CDR1 SGHTA, CDR2 FQGNSA. CDR3 sequence: CASSFTGTGGFTGELFF. The CDR3 nucleotides read TGTGCCAGCAGCTTCACCGGGACAGGGGGCTTCACCGGGGAGCTGTTTTTT.

The chain recombines TRBV5-1 with TRBJ2-7; D not resolved. Germline lookup yields CDR1 SGHRS and CDR2 YFSETQ. Trimming removed 7 bases from V and 7 bases from J, with 18 bases in between. This CDR3 spans 13 amino acids. Here the CDR3 reads CASSETWSMEQYF. CDR3 coding DNA: TGCGCCAGCTCAGAGACTTGGAGTATGGAGCAGTACTTC.